This T cell receptor beta chain was recovered during a study of T cells after yellow fever vaccination (dated by TCRdb to between 2017 and 2020). Background for the entire study: Libraries from fractions with low cell numbers were prepared with the SMART-Seq v4 Ultra Low Input RNA kit. Blood was collected at multiple timepoints before and after primary and secondary immunization, and bulk PBMC replicates and cell subsets were isolated. Two healthy male donors, one aged 18 to 30 and one aged 30 to 40 years, made up the cohort. Bulk TCR alpha and beta repertoires were sequenced longitudinally to track T-cell clones before and after primary and booster YFV17D yellow fever vaccination. Broader findings and caveats from the paper: A small fraction of clonotypes appeared in both the CD4 and CD8 compartments, likely as a result of convergent recombination. Because the study included only two donors, the extent to which the findings can be generalized is limited. FACS-sorted repertoires could contain abundant contaminating clonotypes from the bulk population, so computational filtering was required. After the booster, most clones that had expanded after primary vaccination were detected again (around 96% of CD4 and 70% to 90% of CD8), suggesting broad maintenance of memory. The secondary T-cell response was found to be weaker but faster than the primary response, with a peak reached on day 5 rather than on day 15.

What the treatment or condition label conveys for this sample: live attenuated yellow fever vaccine strain. A standard Ficoll-Paque protocol was used to isolate PBMCs from peripheral blood. Epitope-specific CD8 T cells were sorted using a dextramer loaded with the yellow fever NS4B epitope peptide, with anti-CD3 and anti-CD8 staining. RNA was extracted with TriZol from bulk PBMCs, CD4 and CD8 fractions, and dextramer-positive and dextramer-negative fractions. In this sample, this clonotype turned up many times. Base qualities are missing; no much larger clone stands one base away. V gives up 3 bases and J gives up 7 bases, and the segment between their germline ends measures 12 bases. CDR1 DFQATT and CDR2 SNEGSKA are derived from the germline V gene (reference sequence). From its cysteine to its phenylalanine, the CDR3 spans 13 amino acids. This entry keeps only the CDR3 DNA: 39 bases, framed from base 1.

TCR cDNA was synthesized by 5'RACE template switching, which introduced a universal primer site and unique molecular identifiers. cDNA synthesis was primed from both the TCR alpha and TCR beta constant segments. Library amplification used two PCR steps, and the second PCR step added sample barcodes and sequencing adapters. Sequencing of libraries was performed on Illumina HiSeq 2500 (2x100 bp) or NovaSeq (2x150 bp). In the paper's pipeline: Reads were demultiplexed and collapsed into UMI consensus sequences with MIGEC, and V(D)J alignment was performed with MiXCR. Vaccine-responding clonotypes were identified with edgeR using replicate PBMC samples, with FDR below 0.01 and a log2 fold change above 5 up to day 15 being required. Each bulk clonotype received a CD4 or CD8 identity based on whether the sequenced CD4 or CD8 repertoire contained that clonotype at higher abundance. NS4B-specific clonotypes were defined as those at least 10-fold enriched in dextramer-positive over dextramer-negative fractions; CD4-biased clonotypes were excluded. The public reads were reanalyzed by TCRdb: fastp trimming at Q25, MiXCR alignment, in-frame beta chains only. All rows with the same CDR3 protein become a single entry with the most common DNA and genes. TCRdb assigned the V and J calls; the authors' analysis was not used. This sample lists 40,000 to 50,000 distinct CDR3 sequences; about 7% were detected once. The top ten constitute approximately 15% of the sample.

The sequence was collected from a man aged 25 to 40 who received the YFV17D yellow fever vaccine. Here the sequenced sample was CD8+ T cells not binding an NS4B(214-222) dextramer, sorted from PBMCs, taken 45 days after the yellow fever booster vaccination. Per the publication, the cell subset or site label means: NS4B epitope dextramer-negative CD8 T cells. The sequence links TRBV20-1 to TRBJ1-4; 5 matching bases give a weak D call of TRBD1. CDR3 reads: CSARAGTFEKLFF. The DNA sequence is as follows: TGCAGTGCTAGGGCAGGGACTTTTGAAAAACTGTTTTTT.